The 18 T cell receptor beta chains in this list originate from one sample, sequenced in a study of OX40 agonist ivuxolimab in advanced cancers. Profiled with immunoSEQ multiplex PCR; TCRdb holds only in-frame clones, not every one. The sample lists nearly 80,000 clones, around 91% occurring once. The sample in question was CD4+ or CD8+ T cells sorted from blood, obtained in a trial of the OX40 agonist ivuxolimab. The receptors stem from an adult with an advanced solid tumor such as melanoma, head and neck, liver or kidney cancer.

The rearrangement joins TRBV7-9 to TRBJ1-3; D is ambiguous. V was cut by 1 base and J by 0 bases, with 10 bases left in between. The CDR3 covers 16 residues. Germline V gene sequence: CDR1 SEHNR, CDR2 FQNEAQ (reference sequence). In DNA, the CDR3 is TGTGCCAGCAGCTTAGATTCGGCAGCCTCTGGAAACACCATATATTTT. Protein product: CASSLDSAASGNTIYF. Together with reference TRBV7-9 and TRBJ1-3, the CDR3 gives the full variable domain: DTGVSQNPRHKITKRGQNVTFRCDPISEHNRLYWYRQTLGQGPEFLTYFQNEAQLEKSRLLSDRFSAERPKGSFSTLEIQRTEQGDSAMYLCASSLDSAASGNTIYFGEGSWLTVV.

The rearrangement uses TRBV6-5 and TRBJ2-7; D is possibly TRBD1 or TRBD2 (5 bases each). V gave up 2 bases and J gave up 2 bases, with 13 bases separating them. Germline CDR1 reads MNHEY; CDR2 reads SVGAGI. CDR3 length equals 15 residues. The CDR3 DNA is TGTGCCAGCAGTTACGATGGGGGATCGACCTACGAGCAGTACTTC. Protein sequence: CASSYDGGSTYEQYF.

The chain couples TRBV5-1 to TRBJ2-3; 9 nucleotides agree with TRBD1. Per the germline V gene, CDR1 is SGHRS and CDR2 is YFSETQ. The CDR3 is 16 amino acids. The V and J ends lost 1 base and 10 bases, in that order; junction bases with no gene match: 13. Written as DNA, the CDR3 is TGCGCCAGCAGCTTGTACCGGGACAGGGAAAGTTTGGCGCAGTATTTT. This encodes CASSLYRDRESLAQYF.

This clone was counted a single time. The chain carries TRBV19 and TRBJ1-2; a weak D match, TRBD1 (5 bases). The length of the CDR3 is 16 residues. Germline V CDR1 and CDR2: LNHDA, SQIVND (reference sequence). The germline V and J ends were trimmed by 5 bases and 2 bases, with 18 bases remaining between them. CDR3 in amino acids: CASSLPGTEKNYGYTF. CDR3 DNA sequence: TGTGCCAGTAGTTTACCCGGGACGGAAAAGAACTATGGCTACACCTTC.

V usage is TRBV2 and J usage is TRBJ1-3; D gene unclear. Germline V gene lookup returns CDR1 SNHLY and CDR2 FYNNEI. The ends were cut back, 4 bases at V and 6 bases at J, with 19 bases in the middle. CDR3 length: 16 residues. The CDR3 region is CASSVHGTEVVNTIYF. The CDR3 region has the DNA TGTGCCAGCAGTGTCCACGGAACGGAGGTGGTAAACACCATATATTTT.

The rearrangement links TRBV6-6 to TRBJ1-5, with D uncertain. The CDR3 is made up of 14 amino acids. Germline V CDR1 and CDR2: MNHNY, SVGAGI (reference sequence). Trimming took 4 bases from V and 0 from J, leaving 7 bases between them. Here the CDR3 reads CASSSQYSNQPQHF. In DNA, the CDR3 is TGTGCCAGCAGTTCCCAATATAGCAATCAGCCCCAGCATTTT.

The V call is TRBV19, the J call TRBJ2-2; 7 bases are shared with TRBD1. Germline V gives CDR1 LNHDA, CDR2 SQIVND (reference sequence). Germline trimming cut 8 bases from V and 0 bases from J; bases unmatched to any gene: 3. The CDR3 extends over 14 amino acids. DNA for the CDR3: TGTGCCAGTGCCGGGACAGCGAACACCGGGGAGCTGTTTTTT. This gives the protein CASAGTANTGELFF.

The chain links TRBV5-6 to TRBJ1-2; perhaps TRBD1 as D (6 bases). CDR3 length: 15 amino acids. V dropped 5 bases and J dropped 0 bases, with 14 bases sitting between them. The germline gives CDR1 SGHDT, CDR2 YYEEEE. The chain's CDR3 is CASRRGSGTNYGYTF. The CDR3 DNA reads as TGTGCCAGCAGAAGGGGGTCCGGTACTAACTATGGCTACACCTTC.

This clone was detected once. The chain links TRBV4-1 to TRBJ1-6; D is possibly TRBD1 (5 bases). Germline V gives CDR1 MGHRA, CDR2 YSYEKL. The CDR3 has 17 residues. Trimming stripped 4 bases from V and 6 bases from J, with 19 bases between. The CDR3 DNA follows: TGCGCCAGCAGCCGAGACTTCGTGCAGGGTTCTAATTCACCCCTCCACTTT. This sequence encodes CASSRDFVQGSNSPLHF.

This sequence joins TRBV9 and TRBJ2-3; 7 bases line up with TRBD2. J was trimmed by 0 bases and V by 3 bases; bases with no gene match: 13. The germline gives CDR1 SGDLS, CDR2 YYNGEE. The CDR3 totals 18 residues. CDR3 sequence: CASSGPSPSGSSTDTQYF. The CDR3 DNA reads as TGTGCCAGCAGCGGACCCTCACCTAGCGGATCGAGCACAGATACGCAGTATTTT.

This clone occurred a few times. The CDR3 nucleotides are TGTGCCAGCAACACGGGAAACTATGGCTACACCTTC. As protein: CASNTGNYGYTF. The chain has TRBV6-1 and TRBJ1-2; D is unclear. The CDR3 is 12 residues long. CDR1 is MNHNS and CDR2 is SASEGT in the germline V gene. With 7 bases removed from V and 2 bases from J, the gap between germline ends came to 8 bases.

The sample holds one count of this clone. The CDR3 DNA reads TGTGCCAGCAGTTCCGACTGGGATGAGCAGTTCTTC. Protein sequence: CASSSDWDEQFF. The V and J genes are TRBV11-3 and TRBJ2-1; no definite D call. Germline values: CDR1 SGHNT, CDR2 YENEEA. The CDR3 sequence is 12 residues long. The V end was cut by 6 bases, the J end by 8 bases, with 11 bases between.

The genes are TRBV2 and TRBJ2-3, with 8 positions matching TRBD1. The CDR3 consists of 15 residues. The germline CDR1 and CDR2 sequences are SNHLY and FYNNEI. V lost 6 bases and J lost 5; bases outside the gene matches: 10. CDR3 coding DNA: TGTGCCAGCAGCGACCGACTAACAGGGGGAGATACGCAGTATTTT. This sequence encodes CASSDRLTGGDTQYF.

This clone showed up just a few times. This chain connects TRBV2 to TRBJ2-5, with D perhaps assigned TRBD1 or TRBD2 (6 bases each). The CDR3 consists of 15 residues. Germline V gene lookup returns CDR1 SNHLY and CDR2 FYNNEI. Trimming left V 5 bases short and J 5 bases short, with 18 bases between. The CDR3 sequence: CASSFLGGAWETQYF. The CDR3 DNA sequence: TGTGCCAGCAGTTTTTTGGGGGGCGCATGGGAGACCCAGTACTTC.

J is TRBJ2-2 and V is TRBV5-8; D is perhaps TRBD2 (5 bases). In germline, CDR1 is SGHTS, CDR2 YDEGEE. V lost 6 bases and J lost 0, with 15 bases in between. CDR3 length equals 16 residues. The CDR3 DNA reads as TGTGCCAGCACGCAAAACCGGGGTACGAACACCGGGGAGCTGTTTTTT. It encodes CASTQNRGTNTGELFF.

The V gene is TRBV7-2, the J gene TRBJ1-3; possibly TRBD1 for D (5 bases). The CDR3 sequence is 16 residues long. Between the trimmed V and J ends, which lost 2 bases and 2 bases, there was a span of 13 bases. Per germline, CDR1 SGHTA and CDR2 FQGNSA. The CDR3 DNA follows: TGTGCCAGCAGCTTACAGGGAAGGCCTCCTGGAAACACCATATATTTT. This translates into CASSLQGRPPGNTIYF. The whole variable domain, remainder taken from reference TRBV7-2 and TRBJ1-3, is GAGVSQSPSNKVTEKGKDVELRCDPISGHTALYWYRQSLGQGLEFLIYFQGNSAPDKSGLPSDRFSAERTGGSVSTLTIQRTQQEDSAVYLCASSLQGRPPGNTIYFGEGSWLTVV.

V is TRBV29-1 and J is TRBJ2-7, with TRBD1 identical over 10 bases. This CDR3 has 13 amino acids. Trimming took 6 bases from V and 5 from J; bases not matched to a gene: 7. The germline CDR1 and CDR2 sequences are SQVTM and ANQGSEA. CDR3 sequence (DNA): TGCAGCGTAACCCCCGGGACAGGGGACGAGCAGTACTTC. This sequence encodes CSVTPGTGDEQYF.

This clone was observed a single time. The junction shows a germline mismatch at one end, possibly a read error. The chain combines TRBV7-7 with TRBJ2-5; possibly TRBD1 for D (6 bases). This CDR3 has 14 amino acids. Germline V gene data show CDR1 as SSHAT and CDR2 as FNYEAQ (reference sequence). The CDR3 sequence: CASSLTGFQETQYF. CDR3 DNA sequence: TGTGCTAGCAGCCTTACAGGGTTCCAAGAGACCCAGTACTTC.